A selection of T cell receptor beta chains follows, all from one sample in a study of blood T cell repertoires in COVID-19. The repertoire was sequenced with immunoSEQ multiplex PCR; TCRdb's copy has only in-frame clones and lacks some. The table has a few hundred thousand clones, around four fifths seen once; the top ten hold around 4.2%. Material: peripheral blood. These receptors were obtained from a woman in her forties or fifties with active or convalescent COVID-19. Each CDR3 is given with its conserved first and last residue. The order of the fields is J gene, clone size, V gene, D gene, CDR3 protein, CDR3 DNA. D genes are given only for firm matches. Size values are once, few and many counts, or a class for expanded clones, and some rows have none.

TRBJ2-1,NA,TRBV20-1,TRBD2,CSASRRSPSGHNEQFF,TGCAGTGCTAGTAGGCGGTCCCCTAGCGGACACAATGAGCAGTTCTTC
TRBJ2-3,few,TRBV19,TRBD1,CASSPTGGGNTQYF,TGTGCCAGTAGCCCAACAGGGGGAGGAAATACGCAGTATTTT
TRBJ2-2,few,TRBV12-2,NA,CASRPRPRTTGELFF,TGTGCAAGTCGCCCCCGCCCCAGAACCACCGGGGAGCTGTTTTTT
TRBJ1-1,NA,TRBV19,NA,CASKEQGPVGTEAFF,TGTGCCAGTAAAGAACAGGGCCCTGTTGGCACTGAAGCTTTCTTT
TRBJ2-7,NA,TRBV2,NA,CASSEGQTQSYEQYF,TGTGCCAGCAGTGAAGGACAGACTCAATCCTACGAGCAGTACTTC
TRBJ2-3,NA,TRBV7-9,NA,CASSLGLLITDTQYF,TGTGCCAGCAGCCTGGGACTCCTTATCACAGATACGCAGTATTTT
TRBJ1-2,once,TRBV29-1,NA,CSVLGAGGYTF,TGCAGCGTTCTGGGGGCCGGTGGCTACACCTTC
TRBJ1-2,NA,TRBV7-9,NA,CASSFNAGGNYGYTF,TGTGCCAGCAGCTTCAACGCCGGCGGAAACTATGGCTACACCTTC
TRBJ1-1,once,TRBV7-9,NA,CASSLAGEGTEAFF,TGTGCCAGCAGCCTAGCGGGGGAGGGCACTGAAGCTTTCTTT
TRBJ1-2,few,TRBV9,TRBD1,CASSSADPDRGFGYTF,TGTGCCAGCAGCTCGGCCGATCCGGACAGGGGTTTTGGCTACACCTTC
TRBJ2-1,NA,TRBV19,NA,CASALGGYNEQFF,TGTGCCAGTGCCTTGGGAGGCTACAATGAGCAGTTCTTC
TRBJ1-1,few,TRBV19,TRBD1,CASSTGTGYTEAFF,TGTGCCAGTAGTACCGGGACAGGATACACTGAAGCTTTCTTT
TRBJ2-1,NA,TRBV7-9,TRBD2,CASNPPSGGVHEQFF,TGTGCCAGCAACCCTCCTAGCGGAGGCGTTCATGAGCAGTTCTTC
TRBJ2-1,NA,TRBV5-1,NA,CASSFARSSYNEQFF,TGCGCCAGCAGCTTTGCGCGGAGCTCCTACAATGAGCAGTTCTTC
TRBJ1-1,NA,TRBV5-1,NA,CASSYLHSGQVNTEAFF,TGCGCCAGCAGTTACCTACATTCGGGACAAGTGAACACTGAAGCTTTCTTT
TRBJ2-1,few,TRBV6-5,NA,CASSQQNHNEQFF,TGTGCCAGCAGTCAACAGAACCACAATGAGCAGTTCTTC
TRBJ2-1,NA,TRBV7-2,NA,CASSPPRGPVSYNEQFF,TGTGCCAGCAGCCCGCCCCGAGGGCCAGTCTCCTACAATGAGCAGTTCTTC
TRBJ2-7,NA,TRBV18,TRBD2,CASSPNVAGGTYEQYF,TGTGCCAGCTCACCGAATGTAGCGGGAGGAACCTACGAGCAGTACTTC
TRBJ1-1,NA,TRBV4-1,TRBD1,CASSQGARGRVNTEAFF,TGCGCCAGCAGCCAAGGGGCGAGGGGGCGGGTGAACACTGAAGCTTTCTTT
TRBJ2-3,NA,TRBV10-1,NA,CASSESRASTDTQYF,TGCGCCAGCAGTGAGTCCAGGGCTAGCACAGATACGCAGTATTTT
TRBJ2-2,few,TRBV6-1,TRBD2,CASSEARGTSSTGELFF,TGTGCCAGCAGTGAAGCGCGGGGGACTAGTTCCACCGGGGAGCTGTTTTTT
TRBJ2-7,NA,TRBV18,TRBD2,CASSPSLAGGSPYEQYF,TGTGCCAGCTCACCGTCCCTAGCGGGAGGATCCCCCTACGAGCAGTACTTC
TRBJ1-5,NA,TRBV19,TRBD1,CASSISTGGKNQPQHF,TGTGCCAGTAGTATCTCGACAGGGGGAAAGAATCAGCCCCAGCATTTT
TRBJ2-3,NA,TRBV7-8,TRBD2,CASNRKREGDTQYF,TGTGCCAGCAACCGGAAGCGGGAAGGAGATACGCAGTATTTT
TRBJ1-1,NA,TRBV18,NA,CASSPRGGKAFF,TGTGCCAGCTCACCCCGCGGAGGGAAAGCTTTCTTT
TRBJ2-7,once,TRBV7-9,TRBD1,CASSLPGQGSYEQYF,TGTGCCAGCAGCTTACCGGGACAGGGGAGCTACGAGCAGTACTTC
TRBJ2-2,NA,TRBV6-6,TRBD1,CASSSGTGVTGELFF,TGTGCCAGCAGCTCCGGGACAGGGGTCACCGGGGAGCTGTTTTTT
TRBJ1-2,NA,TRBV6-5,NA,CASRAIRGSGYTF,TGTGCCAGCAGGGCTATCAGGGGAAGTGGCTACACCTTC
TRBJ1-1,NA,TRBV5-1,NA,CASSLEGGTEAFF,TGCGCCAGCAGCTTGGAGGGAGGTACTGAAGCTTTCTTT
TRBJ1-6,NA,TRBV18,TRBD1,CASSLLQGANSPLHF,TGTGCCAGCTCACTACTTCAGGGGGCTAATTCACCCCTCCACTTT
TRBJ2-3,NA,TRBV5-6,TRBD2,CASSLYGRAGDTQYF,TGTGCCAGCAGCTTGTACGGGAGGGCCGGAGATACGCAGTATTTT
TRBJ1-6,NA,TRBV5-1,TRBD1,CASSARGSSYNSPLHF,TGCGCCAGCAGCGCCAGGGGGAGCTCCTATAATTCACCCCTCCACTTT